A selection of T cell receptor beta chains follows, all from one sample in a study of OX40 agonist ivuxolimab in advanced cancers. Repertoires were generated with immunoSEQ multiplex PCR, while TCRdb's copy carries only in-frame clones and drops some. This sample has 25,000 to 35,000 clones, with approximately 84% found just once. The source was CD4+ or CD8+ T cells sorted from blood, collected in a trial of the OX40 agonist ivuxolimab. The origin of the receptors is an adult with an advanced solid tumor such as melanoma, head and neck, liver or kidney cancer. The CDR3 runs from the conserved cysteine through the conserved F or W. The D gene is left open where the match is weak. Only some rows state a clone size, as once, few, many or a class for expanded clones.

-	TRBV28	TRBD1	TRBJ2-6	TGTGCCAGCAGTCAACCGGGACAGTCATCGGGGGGGGCCAACGTCCTGACTTTC	CASSQPGQSSGGANVLTF
-	TRBV13	TRBD2	TRBJ2-7	TGTGCCAGCAGCTCAGTGGGGACTAGCGGGCCTAGCTCCTACGAGCAGTACTTC	CASSSVGTSGPSSYEQYF
-	TRBV5-6	-	TRBJ1-3	TGTGCCAGCAGCTTCGTAACGAGCTCTGGAAACACCATATATTTT	CASSFVTSSGNTIYF
-	TRBV2	-	TRBJ2-1	TGTGCCAGCAGTGAAGAACCGCCTAGCGTCTCCTACAATGAGCAGTTCTTC	CASSEEPPSVSYNEQFF
-	TRBV28	TRBD2	TRBJ2-1	TGTGCCAGCAGTTTTTCACTAGCGAGCTACAATGAGCAGTTCTTC	CASSFSLASYNEQFF
few	TRBV7-2	TRBD2	TRBJ2-7	TGTGCCAGCAGCTTAGAGCGGGGGAGCTACGAGCAGTACTTC	CASSLERGSYEQYF
-	TRBV7-3	TRBD2	TRBJ2-5	TGTGCCAGCAGCCCTCGCGGGGGGGCCCAAGAGACCCAGTACTTC	CASSPRGGAQETQYF
-	TRBV2	TRBD2	TRBJ2-7	TGTGCCAGAGGGACCTATAGCGGGGGCAGCTCCTACGAGCAGTACTTC	CARGTYSGGSSYEQYF
-	TRBV19	TRBD1	TRBJ2-1	TGTGCCAGTATCCTAGGACAGGGGAGCCACAATGAGCAGTTCTTC	CASILGQGSHNEQFF
once	TRBV5-4	TRBD1	TRBJ1-1	TGTGCCAGCAGCTTGGGGACAGGGCCTGAAGCTTTCTTT	CASSLGTGPEAFF
-	TRBV7-9	-	TRBJ2-5	TGTGCCAGCAGCCCCCGCTACGGGCAGGGAAAAGAGACCCAGTACTTC	CASSPRYGQGKETQYF
-	TRBV27	-	TRBJ2-7	TGTGCCAGCAGCGGAATCTCCGGCGAGCAGTACTTC	CASSGISGEQYF
-	TRBV15	-	TRBJ1-5	TGTGCCACCAGCAAGACAGGTCAGAGCCAGCCCCAGCATTTT	CATSKTGQSQPQHF
-	TRBV15	-	TRBJ1-1	TGTGCCACCAGCGACCGCCGGAGGACAAATGAAGCTTTCTTT	CATSDRRRTNEAFF
-	TRBV28	-	TRBJ2-1	TGTGCCAGCAGGGACCTTTACAATGAGCAGTTCTTC	CASRDLYNEQFF
-	TRBV27	TRBD2	TRBJ2-1	TGTGCCAGCAGTCTGGGGGGGTACAATGAGCAGTTCTTC	CASSLGGYNEQFF
-	TRBV23-1	TRBD2	TRBJ2-7	TGCGCCAGCCCCCGACTAGCGGGTTGCTCCTACGAGCAGTACTTC	CASPRLAGCSYEQYF
-	TRBV28	-	TRBJ2-7	TGTGCCAGCAGTTTAAACTATCAGGGGGGCTACGAGCAGTACTTC	CASSLNYQGGYEQYF
medium-sized	TRBV4-1	-	TRBJ1-1	TGCGCCAGCAGCCCCTCAGGTGGGGGGACTGAAGCTTTCTTT	CASSPSGGGTEAFF
-	TRBV18	-	TRBJ2-5	TGTGCCAGCTCACCGGGCGGTGGTCAAGAGACCCAGTACTTC	CASSPGGGQETQYF
-	TRBV28	TRBD2	TRBJ2-7	TGTGCCAGCAGGCGACTAGCGGGGGCCTACGAGCAGTACTTC	CASRRLAGAYEQYF
many	TRBV7-6	-	TRBJ1-1	TGTGCCAGCAGCTCGCTCTACACTGAAGCTTTCTTT	CASSSLYTEAFF
-	TRBV9	-	TRBJ2-2	TGTGCCAGCAGCGCCCCGGCCGGGACAAATAACACCGGGGAGCTGTTTTTT	CASSAPAGTNNTGELFF
-	TRBV7-9	-	TRBJ1-1	TGTGCCAGCAGCTTTGTCCCGGGGACGGGGACTGAAGCTTTCTTT	CASSFVPGTGTEAFF
many	TRBV27	-	TRBJ2-3	TGTGCCAGCAGTTTAAAGGGGCGGCTTGGTACGCAGTATTTT	CASSLKGRLGTQYF
few	TRBV25-1	-	TRBJ2-7	TGTGCCAGCAGTGAATTTGAAGTCTACGAGCAGTACTTC	CASSEFEVYEQYF
-	TRBV19	-	TRBJ2-3	TGTGCCAGTAGTATAGGGCCGGGGACGGATACGCAGTATTTT	CASSIGPGTDTQYF
-	TRBV28	-	TRBJ2-7	TGTGCCAGCAGTCCCCGGGGAAGCGACGAGCAGTACTTC	CASSPRGSDEQYF
-	TRBV18	TRBD1	TRBJ1-6	TGTGCCAGCTCAGCATCGATGGGACAGGGTAATAATTCACCCCTCCACTTT	CASSASMGQGNNSPLHF
-	TRBV6-1	TRBD2	TRBJ2-5	TGTGCCAGCAGTGAAACGGGACTACCAGAGACCCAGTACTTC	CASSETGLPETQYF
-	TRBV29-1	-	TRBJ2-1	TGCAGCGTTGGTCTCAATGAGCAGTTCTTC	CSVGLNEQFF
-	TRBV2	TRBD1	TRBJ2-7	TGTGCCAGCAGTTTGGACAGGGGGCTGTCCTACGAGCAGTACTTC	CASSLDRGLSYEQYF
-	TRBV30	TRBD1	TRBJ2-3	TGTGCCTGGAGTGCGGACAGGGGTAGGGGCACAGATACGCAGTATTTT	CAWSADRGRGTDTQYF
-	TRBV7-9	-	TRBJ2-1	TGTGCCAGCAGCTCCAGACAGAGAAATGGCAATGAGCAGTTCTTC	CASSSRQRNGNEQFF
medium-sized	TRBV7-9	TRBD1	TRBJ2-7	TGTGCCAGCAGACGTGGACAGGGGGACGAGCAGTACTTC	CASRRGQGDEQYF
-	TRBV9	TRBD2	TRBJ2-4	TGTGCCAGCAGCGCATGGGGAGGGGCCAAAAACATTCAGTACTTC	CASSAWGGAKNIQYF
-	TRBV6-5	-	TRBJ1-6	TGTGCCAGCAGTTTGGGAACAGATTCACCCCTCCACTTT	CASSLGTDSPLHF
many	TRBV28	-	TRBJ1-1	TGTGCCAGCCGAAGAGGGGGCACTGAAGCTTTCTTT	CASRRGGTEAFF
-	TRBV5-6	-	TRBJ2-7	TGTGCCAGCAGCTTGGTTACGGTCTACGAGCAGTACTTC	CASSLVTVYEQYF
-	TRBV9	-	TRBJ1-5	TGTGCCAGCAGCGTAGCTGGGAGTGGGCAGCCCCAGCATTTT	CASSVAGSGQPQHF
-	TRBV4-2	-	TRBJ2-7	TGTGCCAGCAGCCACCCCAGCTCCTACGAGCAGTACTTC	CASSHPSSYEQYF
-	TRBV7-9	-	TRBJ2-2	TGTGCCAGCAGCTTAGAGGTAGAGCCGGGGACCGGGGAGCTGTTTTTT	CASSLEVEPGTGELFF
-	TRBV10-1	TRBD2	TRBJ2-1	TGCGCCAGCAGTGAGTCGCTTAAGCGGGAGTTAAACAATGAGCAGTTCTTC	CASSESLKRELNNEQFF
-	TRBV13	TRBD2	TRBJ2-2	TGTGCCAGCACCTTAGCGGGATGGCAGAACACCGGGGAGCTGTTTTTT	CASTLAGWQNTGELFF
-	TRBV7-6	TRBD1	TRBJ2-2	TGTGCCAGCAGCTTACTTGGGACAGGGGATTATACCGGGGAGCTGTTTTTT	CASSLLGTGDYTGELFF
-	TRBV5-4	-	TRBJ1-1	TGTGCCAGCAGCTTGGAGTCAGCAATAGAAGCTTTCTTT	CASSLESAIEAFF
few	TRBV23-1	-	TRBJ2-7	TGCGCCAGCAGTCAATCTCCCCAAAGCTACGAGCAGTACTTC	CASSQSPQSYEQYF
medium-sized	TRBV6-1	-	TRBJ1-1	TGTGCCAGCAGTGAAGGTCTAGAGAACACTGAAGCTTTCTTT	CASSEGLENTEAFF
once	TRBV7-9	-	TRBJ2-3	TGTGCCAGCAGCTTAGAATTCTTCGGGAGCACAGATACGCAGTATTTT	CASSLEFFGSTDTQYF
-	TRBV6-1	TRBD1	TRBJ2-7	TGTGCCAGCAGTAACCTCGGACAGGGGGAGGGCGAGCAGTACTTC	CASSNLGQGEGEQYF
many	TRBV7-2	TRBD1	TRBJ1-2	TGTGCCAGCAGCCCAACGGCAGGGGGTCATGGCTACACCTTC	CASSPTAGGHGYTF
-	TRBV15	TRBD1	TRBJ1-5	TGTGCCACCAGCAAGGAGGACAGGGGCAATCAGCCCCAGCATTTT	CATSKEDRGNQPQHF
-	TRBV19	-	TRBJ1-1	TGTGCCAGTAGATTTGGGGCATATGCACTGGGCGGGCCAGCTTTCTTT	CASRFGAYALGGPAFF
-	TRBV13	-	TRBJ2-7	TGTGCCAGCAGCTTAGAGGGGTCGGCGCAGTACTTC	CASSLEGSAQYF
-	TRBV7-9	-	TRBJ1-1	TGTGCCGCCAGCCGGGGGAACACTGAAGCTTTCTTT	CAASRGNTEAFF
-	TRBV25-1	TRBD1	TRBJ2-1	TGTGCCAGCAGTGAATGGACAGGGAGCTCCTACAATGAGCAGTTCTTC	CASSEWTGSSYNEQFF
-	TRBV7-6	-	TRBJ1-5	TGTGCCAGCAGCGGGGAGGAGGGTGGTAATCAGCCCCAGCATTTT	CASSGEEGGNQPQHF
-	TRBV28	-	TRBJ2-5	TGTGCCAGCAGTCCCAGGATGGGGGGTGGGGAGACCCAGTACTTC	CASSPRMGGGETQYF
-	TRBV27	TRBD2	TRBJ2-3	TGTGCCAGCAGTTTTACTAGCGGGATGGTTTTTAGCACAGATACGCAGTATTTT	CASSFTSGMVFSTDTQYF
-	TRBV2	-	TRBJ1-5	TGTGCCAGCAGTGAAATAGACGGCAATCAGCCCCAGCATTTT	CASSEIDGNQPQHF